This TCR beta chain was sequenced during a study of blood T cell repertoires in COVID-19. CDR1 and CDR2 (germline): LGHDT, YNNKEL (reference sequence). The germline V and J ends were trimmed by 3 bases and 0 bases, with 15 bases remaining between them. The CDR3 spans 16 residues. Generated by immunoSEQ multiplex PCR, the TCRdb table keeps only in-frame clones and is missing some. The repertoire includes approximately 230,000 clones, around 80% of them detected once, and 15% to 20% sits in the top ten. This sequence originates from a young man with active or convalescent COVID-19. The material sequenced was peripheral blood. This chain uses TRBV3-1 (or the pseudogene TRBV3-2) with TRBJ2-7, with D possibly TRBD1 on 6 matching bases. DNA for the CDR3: TGTGCCAGCAGCCAGGACCGGGACAAGAGCTCCTACGAGCAGTACTTC. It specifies CASSQDRDKSSYEQYF.